The 26 T cell receptor beta chains given below trace back to one sample, sequenced in a study of blood T cells in healthy people across ages. Next came a second PCR, run for roughly 6 to 11 cycles, which used a sample-barcoded 5' primer along with a J-beta primer mix. TCRdb independently ran MiXCR on the 5' RACE reads; one entry per CDR3 protein. The data contain hundreds of thousands of distinct CDR3 sequences, nearly 60% of them singletons. Source material: blood. These receptors were obtained from a man aged 30 to 45 in good health.

In this sample, this clonotype turned up once. The chain combines TRBV12-3 or TRBV12-4 with TRBJ2-7, with 11 positions matching TRBD2. Matching the DNA end better, TRBJ2-5 makes the J call doubtful. There are 15 residues in the CDR3. This CDR3 is CASRSLAGGQETQYF. The DNA of the CDR3 is TGTGCCAGCAGATCTCTAGCGGGAGGACAAGAGACCCAGTACTTC.

This clonotype was recorded a few times. The chain joins TRBV4-2 to TRBJ1-2; possibly TRBD1 for D (5 bases). The CDR3 is 15 amino acids. Trimming cost V 2 bases and J 3 bases, with 13 bases left between them. CDR1 LGHNA and CDR2 YNFKEQ come from the germline V gene. The CDR3 reads CASSQTGLGDYGYTF. The CDR3 DNA reads TGTGCCAGCAGCCAAACAGGCCTTGGGGACTATGGCTACACCTTC.

This chain uses TRBV10-3 with TRBJ2-3, with D perhaps TRBD1 (6 bases). The CDR3 is made up of 14 amino acids. The V end was cut by 6 bases, the J end by 6 bases, with 16 bases between. Germline CDR1 reads ENHRY; CDR2 reads SYGVKD. The CDR3 bases are TGTGCCATCAGCCCGGGACGTACAGGGGATACGCAGTATTTT. Translated, it gives CAISPGRTGDTQYF.

The V gene is TRBV25-1, the J gene TRBJ2-7; no clear D. Near its end, the DNA agrees better with TRBJ2-4, so the J call may be wrong. Germline-derived CDR1 and CDR2 are MGHDK and SYGVNS. This CDR3 has 13 residues. For the CDR3, the DNA is TGTGCCAGCAGTGACGAGCCCCTTAACATTCAGTACTTC. Translated: CASSDEPLNIQYF.

The genes are TRBV4-1 and TRBJ1-2, with D perhaps TRBD1 (6 bases). V lost 1 base to trimming and J lost 7 bases, with 19 bases between them. This CDR3 has 16 amino acids. Per germline, CDR1 MGHRA and CDR2 YSYEKL. As DNA, the CDR3 is TGCGCCAGCAGCCAAGGTGGAGGGAGGGGGATGAGTGGCTACACCTTC. Its protein product is CASSQGGGRGMSGYTF.

In DNA, the CDR3 is TGTGCCAGCAGCAGGGGTGCAAGGAGCTCCTACGAGCAGTACTTC. The encoded protein is CASSRGARSSYEQYF. The V and J genes are TRBV3-1 and TRBJ2-7; perhaps TRBD1 as D (5 bases). Trimming took 5 bases from V and 0 from J, leaving 14 bases between them. The CDR3 runs 15 residues. The germline V gene encodes CDR1 LGHDT and CDR2 YNNKEL (reference sequence).

The rearrangement links TRBV7-2 to TRBJ1-1, with 9 bases that match TRBD1. This CDR3 region has 15 residues. Germline V lookup: CDR1 SGHTA, CDR2 FQGNSA. The ends lost 8 bases at V and 5 bases at J; junction bases unmatched: 12. The DNA of the CDR3 is TGTGCCAGCGGAACCGCACAGGGGGCGCAAACTGAAGCTTTCTTT. It translates to CASGTAQGAQTEAFF.

The chain joins TRBV7-2 to TRBJ1-2, with unresolved D. V was pared by 1 base and J by 2 bases, with 14 bases between. The germline V gene encodes CDR1 SGHTA and CDR2 FQGNSA. This CDR3 is built from 16 residues. The CDR3 region is CASSLGSDGQNYGYTF. For the CDR3, the DNA is TGTGCCAGCAGCTTAGGCTCTGATGGGCAGAACTATGGCTACACCTTC.

The chain uses TRBV30 and TRBJ2-1; TRBD2 aligns across 7 bases. Unmatched junction bases numbered 19, after V lost 5 bases and J lost 6 bases. The CDR3 is made up of 17 amino acids. Germline loops: CDR1 GTSNPN, CDR2 SVGIG (reference sequence). The CDR3 is CAWPTHEPSGGPNEQFF. CDR3 DNA: TGTGCCTGGCCCACCCACGAGCCTAGCGGCGGCCCCAATGAGCAGTTCTTC.

The V gene is TRBV4-2, the J gene TRBJ1-2, with TRBD1 identical over 7 bases. V shed 2 bases, J shed 7 bases, and the junction held 19 bases outside the gene matches. Germline loops: CDR1 LGHNA, CDR2 YNFKEQ. The CDR3 covers 18 residues. DNA of the CDR3: TGTGCCAGCAGCCAAAGCAGCAGTGGTAGGACAGGCCGATTTGGCTACACCTTC. Its translation is CASSQSSSGRTGRFGYTF.

The CDR3 bases are TGTGCCAGCAGTTTCCCTAGCGGGGCCAATGAGCAGTTCTTC. Amino acid sequence: CASSFPSGANEQFF. This chain links TRBV12-3 or TRBV12-4 with TRBJ2-1; 9 bases line up with TRBD2. The V segment lost 3 bases and the J segment 6 bases; nucleotides outside the gene matches: 3. CDR3 size: 14 residues.

This clonotype was seen only a few times. The DNA for the CDR3 is TGCAGTGCTAGCGTCCGGGACAGGGGGCAAGGCTACACCTTC. Translation gives CSASVRDRGQGYTF. The gene calls are TRBV20-1 and TRBJ1-2, with TRBD1 matching 12 bases. In germline, CDR1 is DFQATT, CDR2 SNEGSKA (reference sequence). The CDR3 sequence is 14 residues long. J gave up 8 bases and V 3 bases, and 7 bases lay outside the gene matches.

V usage is TRBV27 and J usage is TRBJ2-7; D might be TRBD1 (6 bases). The CDR3 extends over 14 amino acids. Germline V gene data show CDR1 as MNHEY and CDR2 as SMNVEV (reference sequence). With 10 bases removed from V and 0 bases from J, the gap between germline ends came to 16 bases. The DNA for the CDR3 is TGTGCCACCTTATTTTCGACAGGCTCCTACGAGCAGTACTTC. It encodes CATLFSTGSYEQYF.

The J gene is TRBJ2-3, the V gene TRBV24-1; no definite D call. Trimming removed 8 bases at V and 7 bases at J, with 3 bases between. CDR3 length: 9 residues. Germline V gene data show CDR1 as KGHDR and CDR2 as SFDVKD. CDR3 in amino acids: CATIYTQYF. The CDR3 nucleotides are TGTGCCACCATTTATACGCAGTATTTT.

This clonotype was recorded only once. Germline is not matched at one junction end, which may reflect a read error. This sequence joins TRBV6-5 and TRBJ2-1; 7 bases are a match to TRBD1. The CDR3 loop spans 15 amino acids. Germline-derived CDR1 and CDR2 are MNHEY and SVGAGI. As DNA, the CDR3 is TGTGCCAGCAGTGCGGACAGGACCACTTACAATGAGCGGTTCTTC. The encoded protein is CASSADRTTYNERFF.

The CDR3 sequence is CASSLMGQTNYGYTF. The CDR3, as DNA: TGTGCCAGCAGTTTAATGGGACAGACTAACTATGGCTACACCTTC. The V call is TRBV28, the J call TRBJ1-2; TRBD1 matches at 7 bases. The germline CDR1 and CDR2 sequences are MDHEN and SYDVKM. The V segment lost 2 bases and the J segment 0 bases; nucleotides outside the gene matches: 3. The CDR3 loop spans 15 amino acids.

V gene TRBV4-2 combines with J gene TRBJ2-4; D unclear. The tail of the sequence fits TRBJ2-7 better, so the J call may be wrong. Germline V gives CDR1 LGHNA, CDR2 YNFKEQ. This CDR3 has 15 residues. This CDR3 is CASSQESRPYYEQYF. CDR3 in DNA: TGTGCCAGCAGCCAAGAGTCCAGGCCCTACTACGAGCAGTACTTC.

The J gene is TRBJ2-5, the V gene TRBV11-2, with a weak D call TRBD2 (6 bases). V was clipped by 3 bases and J by 3 bases, with 11 bases between them. This CDR3 has 14 residues. Germline V CDR1 and CDR2: SGHAT, FQNNGV. The CDR3 region is CASSFRGSKETQYF. The CDR3 bases are TGTGCCAGCAGCTTCCGGGGGTCCAAAGAGACCCAGTACTTC.

Points on this clonotype: Germline is not matched at one junction end, which may reflect a read error. The V and J genes are TRBV3-1 and TRBJ2-4; tentatively, D is TRBD1 (5 bases). The J call may be wrong; the DNA end is better matched by TRBJ2-7. The CDR3 consists of 14 residues. In germline, CDR1 is LGHDT, CDR2 YNNKEL (reference sequence). The CDR3 sequence: CVSSQDTLIFEQYF. The CDR3 coding sequence is TGTGTCAGCAGCCAGGACACGCTAATCTTCGAGCAGTACTTC.

The chain carries TRBV20-1 and TRBJ2-1; 7 positions match TRBD2. V was clipped by 1 base and J by 4 bases; unmatched bases: 13. Germline lookup yields CDR1 DFQATT and CDR2 SNEGSKA (reference sequence). CDR3 size: 17 residues. CDR3 sequence reads: CSARGPPEAGSYNEQFF. In DNA, the CDR3 is TGCAGTGCTAGAGGACCCCCTGAAGCGGGGTCGTACAATGAGCAGTTCTTC.

A note on this clonotype: At one end the junction does not follow the germline gene, possibly because of a read error. The genes are TRBV3-1 and TRBJ2-1; tentative D call: TRBD2 (5 bases). Germline CDR1 and CDR2: LGHDT and YNNKEL (reference sequence). The CDR3 is 14 residues long. The DNA for the CDR3 is TGTGCCAGCAGCCCCAGAGGGAGCGAAAATGGGCAGTTCTTC. Translated, it gives CASSPRGSENGQFF.

The table lists this clonotype with a few counts. The genes are TRBV7-2 and TRBJ2-5, with D unresolved. CDR1 and CDR2 (germline): SGHTA, FQGNSA. The CDR3 covers 13 residues. V lost 8 bases to trimming and J lost 5 bases, with 15 bases between them. CDR3 in amino acids: CASGRPEWETQYF. CDR3 DNA: TGTGCCAGCGGCCGACCGGAGTGGGAGACCCAGTACTTC.

With regard to this clonotype: Germline and junction disagree at one end, which may indicate a read error. This chain joins TRBV3-1 and TRBJ2-7; D might be TRBD1 (5 bases). The end of the DNA fits TRBJ2-5 better, so the J call may be wrong. This CDR3 is 15 amino acids long. In germline, CDR1 is LGHDT, CDR2 YNNKEL (reference sequence). CDR3 residues: CAGSQDPRAGETQYF. The CDR3 DNA reads as TGTGCCGGCAGCCAAGATCCCCGGGCAGGGGAGACCCAGTACTTC.

CDR3 sequence reads: CASSLASGGLKQYF. CDR3 in DNA: TGTGCCAGCAGCTTGGCGAGTGGCGGGTTAAAGCAGTACTTC. The gene calls are TRBV7-9 and TRBJ2-5; weak D call: TRBD2 (5 bases). Looked up from germline, CDR1 is SEHNR and CDR2 is FQNEAQ (reference sequence). The CDR3 contains 14 residues. Trimming shortened V by 3 bases and J by 11 bases, and 19 bases separated the two germline ends.

The table lists this clonotype with a few counts. V is TRBV15 and J is TRBJ2-7, with D possibly matching TRBD1 (8 bases). The J call is doubtful: the DNA matches TRBJ2-5 better. The CDR3 totals 15 residues. Germline CDR1 reads LNHNV; CDR2 reads YYDKDF (reference sequence). CDR3 amino acids: CATSTGGGSLGTQYF. CDR3 coding DNA: TGTGCCACCAGCACAGGGGGCGGGAGCTTAGGGACCCAGTACTTC.

V and J are TRBV6-2 or TRBV6-3 and TRBJ2-5; 8 bases are shared with TRBD2. The CDR3 is made up of 17 amino acids. J gave up 3 bases and V 2 bases, and 11 bases lay outside the gene matches. Germline V gene data show CDR1 as MNHEY and CDR2 as SVGEGT. The DNA of the CDR3 is TGTGCCAGCAGTTACGGACGCGGACGAGCGGGAGAAGAGACCCAGTACTTC. Protein sequence: CASSYGRGRAGEETQYF.